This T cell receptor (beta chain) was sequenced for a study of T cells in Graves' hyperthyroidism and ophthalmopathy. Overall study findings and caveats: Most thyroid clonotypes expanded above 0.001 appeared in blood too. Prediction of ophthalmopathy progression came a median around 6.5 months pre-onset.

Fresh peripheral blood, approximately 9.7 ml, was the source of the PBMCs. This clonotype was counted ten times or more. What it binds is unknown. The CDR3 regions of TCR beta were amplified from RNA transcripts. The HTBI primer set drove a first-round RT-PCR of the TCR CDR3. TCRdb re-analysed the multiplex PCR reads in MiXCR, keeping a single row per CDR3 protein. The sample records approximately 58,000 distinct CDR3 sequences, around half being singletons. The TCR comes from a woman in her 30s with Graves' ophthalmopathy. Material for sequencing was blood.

This CDR3 reads CASSPPGLGETQYF. CDR3 in DNA: TGTGCCAGCAGCCCCCCGGGACTGGGGGAGACCCAGTACTTC. This chain links TRBV28 with TRBJ2-5; D possibly corresponds to TRBD2 (6 bases). Trimming cost V 6 bases and J 5 bases, with 16 bases left between them. The CDR3 is 14 residues long. CDR1 and CDR2 (germline): MDHEN, SYDVKM.